One and the same sample provided the 24 T cell receptor beta chains below, sequenced in a study of RUNX1 and TCR beta rearrangement in T-cell leukemia. Next generation amplicon sequencing characterized TCR beta DJ and VDJ rearrangements. TCRdb reprocessed the PCR reads with MiXCR, giving one entry per CDR3 protein. The data hold about 390 distinct CDR3 sequences, with approximately 18% observed a single time. Sequenced sample: blood. The receptor source for this set is a male donor with T-cell acute lymphoblastic leukemia.

This clonotype is termed large. The chain carries TRBV4-1 and TRBJ1-1, with D uncertain. Germline V CDR1 and CDR2: MGHRA, YSYEKL. The V gene lost 4 bases and the J gene lost 1 base, with 13 bases spanning the gap. The CDR3 sequence is 15 residues long. This CDR3 reads CASSPSESTNTEAFF. The CDR3 DNA reads as TGCGCCAGCAGCCCGTCGGAGTCGACGAACACTGAAGCTTTCTTT.

The chain carries TRBV11-3 and TRBJ2-7, with TRBD1 as a possible D gene (6 bases). This CDR3 has 14 residues. Germline CDR1 and CDR2: SGHNT and YENEEA. V dropped 0 bases and J dropped 9 bases, with 15 bases sitting between them. The CDR3 nucleotides are TGTGCCAGCAGCTTAGATAGGGGGTGGGACGTGCAGTACTTC. Encoded protein: CASSLDRGWDVQYF. Combining the CDR3 with reference TRBV11-3 and TRBJ2-7 gives the whole variable domain EAGVVQSPRYKIIEKKQPVAFWCNPISGHNTLYWYLQNLGQGPELLIRYENEEAVDDSQLPKDRFSAERLKGVDSTLKIQPAELGDSAVYLCASSLDRGWDVQYFGPGTRLTVT.

In its sample, this clonotype ranks as large (0.1 to 1%). The chain has TRBV28 and TRBJ1-1; D call uncertain. CDR3 length: 18 amino acids. V lost 6 bases to trimming and J lost 1 base, with 24 bases between them. CDR1 and CDR2 from the germline V gene are MDHEN and SYDVKM. CDR3 region: CASRGAPWVWTSNTEAFF. CDR3 nucleotide sequence: TGTGCCAGCAGGGGAGCCCCCTGGGTGTGGACTTCGAACACTGAAGCTTTCTTT.

In this sample, this clonotype turned up once. This chain connects TRBV5-1 to TRBJ2-7, with 7 positions matching TRBD2. CDR3 size: 13 residues. The junction had 1 base not matched to a gene; V was cut back by 2 bases and J by 2 bases. Looked up from germline, CDR1 is SGHRS and CDR2 is YFSETQ. In DNA form, the CDR3 reads TGCGCCAGCAGCTTTGGGGGGGCCTACGAGCAGTACTTC. It specifies CASSFGGAYEQYF.

This clonotype was detected a few times. The rearrangement links TRBV6-1 to TRBJ1-5; D is unclear. This CDR3 is built from 13 residues. CDR1 and CDR2 from the germline V gene are MNHNS and SASEGT. V dropped 1 base and J dropped 5 bases, with 6 bases sitting between them. CDR3 in amino acids: CASSEGAHQPQHF. The CDR3 bases are TGTGCCAGCAGTGAAGGGGCACATCAGCCCCAGCATTTT.

The chain carries TRBV6-4 and TRBJ2-1, with D perhaps TRBD1 or TRBD2 (5 bases each). Per germline, CDR1 MRHNA and CDR2 SNTAGT. The V end lost 3 bases, the J end lost 9 bases, and 15 bases lay between the germline ends. The CDR3 contains 14 residues. CDR3 amino acids: CASSESGYSGEQFF. CDR3 coding DNA: TGTGCCAGCAGTGAATCAGGGTACAGCGGTGAGCAGTTCTTC.

In the case of this clonotype: As the CDR3 is not closed by the conserved phenylalanine or tryptophan, this likely results from a read error. The CDR3 reads CASSITGRRFGEQYS. CDR3 nucleotides: TGTGCCAGTAGTATTACGGGACGGAGATTTGGAGAGCAGTACTCC. The chain is built from TRBV19 and TRBJ2-7; D may correspond to TRBD1 or TRBD2 (5 bases each). Trimming pared 3 bases from V and 7 bases from J, leaving 19 bases between. This CDR3 is 15 amino acids long. Germline CDR1 and CDR2: LNHDA and SQIVND (reference sequence).

The genes are TRBV6-2 or TRBV6-3 and TRBJ2-5; 11 bases match TRBD2. The CDR3 loop spans 18 amino acids. Per the germline V gene, CDR1 is MNHEY and CDR2 is SVGEGT. Unmatched junction bases numbered 16, after V lost 5 bases and J lost 5 bases. The CDR3: CASSATPSGRITWETQYF. The CDR3 coding sequence is TGTGCCAGCAGTGCTACCCCTAGCGGGAGGATCACTTGGGAGACCCAGTACTTC.

With respect to this clonotype: The junction does not match germline at one end; this may be a read error. The rearrangement joins TRBV5-6 to TRBJ1-1; D unclear. The germline CDR1 and CDR2 sequences are SGHDT and YYEEEE. The CDR3 runs to 17 residues. The CDR3 bases are TGTGCCCTCCTCTTTCCCTTTTTTTTTCTCCTTCCCCCTGACGCTTTCTTT. Residues: CALLFPFFFLLPPDAFF. The full variable domain, in which reference TRBV5-6 and TRBJ1-1 provide the parts outside the CDR3, is DAGVTQSPTHLIKTRGQQVTLRCSPKSGHDTVSWYQQALGQGPQFIFQYYEEEERQRGNFPDRFSGHQFPNYSSELNVNALLLGDSALYLCALLFPFFFLLPPDAFFGQGTRLTVV.

This clonotype qualifies as medium-sized. The genes are TRBV3-1 and TRBJ2-7; perhaps TRBD2 as D (6 bases). Looked up from germline, CDR1 is LGHDT and CDR2 is YNNKEL (reference sequence). Trimming took off 4 bases at V and 5 bases at J, with 15 bases between the two ends. CDR3 size: 14 residues. The DNA for the CDR3 is TGTGCCAGCAGCCGTACGGGGGTGAACGACGAGCAGTACTTC. Translating it yields CASSRTGVNDEQYF.

V gene TRBV27 combines with J gene TRBJ1-2; 9 bases fit TRBD1. The length of the CDR3 is 17 residues. The germline V gene has CDR1 MNHEY and CDR2 SMNVEV (reference sequence). J gave up 7 bases and V 5 bases, and 17 bases lay outside the gene matches. The CDR3 DNA reads TGTGCCAGCAGTACCACCCAGAGTATCGGACAGGGGTTTGGCTACACCTTC. It yields the protein CASSTTQSIGQGFGYTF.

This clonotype is deemed medium-sized. The V gene is TRBV15, the J gene TRBJ1-1; 7 bases map to TRBD1. Unmatched junction bases numbered 9, after V lost 3 bases and J lost 5 bases. The CDR3 consists of 15 residues. CDR1 LNHNV and CDR2 YYDKDF come from the germline V gene (reference sequence). CDR3 sequence: CATSSDRQGRTEAFF. As DNA, the CDR3 is TGTGCCACCAGCAGTGATAGACAGGGAAGGACTGAAGCTTTCTTT.

With regard to this clonotype: The CDR3 does not close with the conserved phenylalanine or tryptophan, likely indicating a read error. The J gene is TRBJ1-1, the V gene TRBV5-6, with D unresolved. CDR3 size: 17 residues. Germline-derived CDR1 and CDR2 are SGHDT and YYEEEE. CDR3: CASSLLLQTNSNTEAFC. The CDR3 coding sequence is TGTGCCAGCAGCTTACTATTACAGACAAATTCGAACACGGAAGCTTTCTGT.

The chain recombines TRBV7-2 with TRBJ1-2; TRBD1 is a possible D gene (5 bases). This CDR3 has 12 amino acids. The germline V gene has CDR1 SGHTA and CDR2 FQGNSA. With 2 bases removed from V and 8 bases from J, the gap between germline ends came to 9 bases. The CDR3, as DNA: TGTGCCAGCAGCTTATCAGGGAGCGGCTACACCTTC. Translation: CASSLSGSGYTF.

This clonotype is medium-sized within its sample. The chain carries TRBV7-8 and TRBJ1-2; D may be TRBD1 (6 bases). This CDR3 is built from 17 residues. Trimming cost V 2 bases and J 5 bases, with 21 bases left between them. In germline, CDR1 is SGHVS, CDR2 FQNEAQ. CDR3 sequence: CASSLNLFAGGVYGYTF. The CDR3 DNA follows: TGTGCCAGCAGCTTAAATCTCTTCGCCGGGGGCGTGTATGGCTACACCTTC.

This clonotype is labeled as large. This chain joins TRBV5-6 and TRBJ1-5; 10 bases agree with TRBD1. V dropped 6 bases and J dropped 3; count of bases not matched to a gene: 18. There are 19 residues in the CDR3. Germline values: CDR1 SGHDT, CDR2 YYEEEE. CDR3 DNA: TGTGCCAGCACCCGGTGGCCCCCCTCCGGGACAGGGGCCAATCAGCCCCAGCATTTT. It translates to CASTRWPPSGTGANQPQHF.

This clonotype is classed as large (0.1 to 1%). The J gene is TRBJ2-7, the V gene TRBV19; 7 bases fit TRBD1. The CDR3 consists of 14 residues. Germline lookup yields CDR1 LNHDA and CDR2 SQIVND (reference sequence). With 5 bases clipped from V and 2 bases from J, the junction kept 6 bases outside the gene matches. CDR3 DNA: TGTGCCAGTAGTTTAGGGGACAGAGCCTACGAGCAGTACTTC. Protein product: CASSLGDRAYEQYF.

This clonotype occurred a few times. The J gene is TRBJ2-7, the V gene TRBV7-7, with 16 nucleotides matching TRBD2. Germline V gene data show CDR1 as SSHAT and CDR2 as FNYEAQ (reference sequence). The CDR3 spans 15 residues. CDR3 bases: TGTACTAGCAGCCCGGGACTAGCGGGAGGGAGAGAGCAGTACTTC. Amino acids: CTSSPGLAGGREQYF.

Details on this clonotype: The conserved phenylalanine or tryptophan is not found at the CDR3 terminus, so this likely reflects a read error. The genes are TRBV9 and TRBJ2-7, with 9 bases fitting TRBD2. The junction had 10 bases not matched to a gene; V was cut back by 3 bases and J by 3 bases. Germline V gene data show CDR1 as SGDLS and CDR2 as YYNGEE. This CDR3 comprises 16 residues. The CDR3 loop reads CASSDGSGTSFYEQYL. The CDR3 coding sequence is TGTGCCAGCAGCGACGGGTCAGGGACTAGCTTCTACGAGCAGTACCTC.

This clonotype is labeled as medium-sized. The chain couples TRBV10-3 to TRBJ2-1; 11 bases are shared with TRBD2. The CDR3 loop spans 19 amino acids. CDR1 is ENHRY and CDR2 is SYGVKD in the germline V gene. V was pared by 0 bases and J by 7 bases, with 14 bases of the junction left unmatched. For the CDR3, the DNA is TGTGCCATCAGTGAGTCGACGGTGGAAACTAGCGGGAGTATGAATGAGCAGTTCTTC. This sequence encodes CAISESTVETSGSMNEQFF.

This clonotype was counted a few times. The rearrangement uses TRBV20-1 and TRBJ1-2, with D hard to call. CDR1 and CDR2 from the germline V gene are DFQATT and SNEGSKA (reference sequence). CDR3 length: 14 amino acids. Between the trimmed V and J ends, which lost 3 bases and 4 bases, there was a span of 15 bases. The CDR3 spells CSASQDPNIYGYTF. The CDR3 nucleotides read TGCAGTGCTAGCCAGGATCCTAACATCTATGGCTACACCTTC.

Comment on this clonotype: An end of the junction differs from the germline gene, which may be a read error. This rearrangement joins TRBV5-6 to TRBJ1-1; D is perhaps TRBD1 (5 bases). This CDR3 is 13 amino acids long. Germline CDR1 SGHDT, CDR2 YYEEEE. The CDR3 loop reads CASRQDADTEALF. CDR3 DNA: TGTGCCAGCCGCCAGGACGCGGACACTGAAGCCCTCTTT.

By sample share, this clonotype is large. V usage is TRBV3-1 and J usage is TRBJ1-1; D ambiguous. Germline CDR1 is LGHDT and CDR2 is YNNKEL (reference sequence). This CDR3 has 15 residues. Trimming cost V 1 base and J 0 bases, with 9 bases left between them. CDR3 sequence (DNA): TGTGCCAGCAGCCAAGTGAGAATCATGAACACTGAAGCTTTCTTT. Residues: CASSQVRIMNTEAFF. Together with reference TRBV3-1 and TRBJ1-1, the CDR3 gives the full variable domain: DTAVSQTPKYLVTQMGNDKSIKCEQNLGHDTMYWYKQDSKKFLKIMFSYNNKELIINETVPNRFSPKSPDKAHLNLHINSLELGDSAVYFCASSQVRIMNTEAFFGQGTRLTVV.

This clonotype is judged large. The chain uses TRBV19 and TRBJ1-5; D perhaps matches TRBD1 (6 bases). V gave up 6 bases and J gave up 12 bases, with 21 bases separating them. The CDR3 sequence is 14 residues long. CDR1 is LNHDA, CDR2 SQIVND, per germline (reference sequence). The CDR3: CASRTRQATGGQHF. The CDR3 DNA is TGTGCCAGTAGGACCCGACAGGCAACCGGGGGCCAGCATTTT. Together with reference TRBV19 and TRBJ1-5, the CDR3 gives the full variable domain: DGGITQSPKYLFRKEGQNVTLSCEQNLNHDAMYWYRQDPGQGLRLIYYSQIVNDFQKGDIAEGYSVSREKKESFPLTVTSAQKNPTAFYLCASRTRQATGGQHFGDGTRLSIL.